The sequence of this TCR beta chain was determined in a study of T cells in Graves' hyperthyroidism and ophthalmopathy. About the study: It was at initial diagnosis, before any treatment, that peripheral blood was collected.

This clonotype was detected ten times or more. The junction had 3 bases not matched to a gene; V was cut back by 2 bases and J by 2 bases. Germline loops: CDR1 MDHEN, CDR2 SYDVKM. The CDR3 spans 15 residues. RNA transcripts gave rise to amplified TCR beta CDR3 regions. An initial round of RT-PCR targeting the TCR CDR3 relied on the HTBI primer set. Via MiXCR, TCRdb re-called the multiplex PCR reads, giving one row per CDR3 protein. The profile shows about 270,000 distinct CDR3 sequences, 20% to 25% of them singletons. For the diagnoses, clinical symptoms, serum thyroxine and TRAb, thyroid ultrasound and orbital computed tomography were used.

V gene TRBV28 combines with J gene TRBJ2-3; 8 bases agree with TRBD2. The receptor was derived from a man aged 25-45 years with Graves' ophthalmopathy. The sample taken for sequencing was blood. CDR3 amino acids: CASSLAGGVTDTQYF. As DNA, the CDR3 is TGTGCCAGCAGTTTAGCGGGAGGCGTCACAGATACGCAGTATTTT. The full variable domain, in which reference TRBV28 and TRBJ2-3 provide the parts outside the CDR3, is DVKVTQSSRYLVKRTGEKVFLECVQDMDHENMFWYRQDPGLGLRLIYFSYDVKMKEKGDIPEGYSVSREKKERFSLILESASTNQTSMYLCASSLAGGVTDTQYFGPGTRLTVL.